The 3 T cell receptor beta chains below all came from one sample that was sequenced in a study of regulatory T cells in long-lasting Graves disease (dated by TCRdb to the early 2020s). Interpreted using the paper, the time point label stands for: newly diagnosed GD, antithyroid drugs for less than 3 months. For both TCR sequencing and RNA sequencing, RNA was extracted from PBMCs in TRIzol. Library preparation was by multiplex PCR. Instrument used: Illumina HiSeq 4000. To build TCR beta libraries, CDR3 regions were amplified by Arm-PCR using iRepertoire HTBI primers. Starting from the raw public reads, TCRdb applied fastp trimming at Q25, assembled clones with MiXCR and retained in-frame beta chains. Rows matching on CDR3 protein sequence are summarized as one entry with the most common DNA and genes. Here the sample has 450,000 to 650,000 distinct CDR3 sequences; around 16% occur a single time. 20% to 25% of the sample goes to the ten largest clones.

This sample was also put to use in a study of T cells in Graves' hyperthyroidism and ophthalmopathy.

Source: peripheral blood mononuclear cells (PBMCs), taken at new diagnosis, from a patient treated with antithyroid drugs. Source of these receptors: a woman aged 35 to 59 with Graves disease. Donor details come from another sample of the same person, matched by shared clones.

This rearrangement joins TRBV19 to TRBJ2-7, with 8 bases aligning to TRBD2. The V gene's germline CDR1 is LNHDA and CDR2 SQIVND (reference sequence). Germline trimming cut 3 bases from V and 3 bases from J; bases unmatched to any gene: 4. The CDR3 has 14 residues. CDR3 sequence: CASSISGTSYEQYF. The CDR3 DNA follows: TGTGCCAGTAGTATTAGTGGGACTAGCTACGAGCAGTACTTC. The full variable domain, completed using reference TRBV19 and TRBJ2-7, is DGGITQSPKYLFRKEGQNVTLSCEQNLNHDAMYWYRQDPGQGLRLIYYSQIVNDFQKGDIAEGYSVSREKKESFPLTVTSAQKNPTAFYLCASSISGTSYEQYFGPGTRLTVT.

This clonotype came up many times. CDR3 residues: CASSQETGNPGANVLTF. The CDR3, as DNA: TGTGCCAGCAGCCAAGAAACAGGGAACCCTGGGGCCAACGTCCTGACTTTC. The chain links TRBV11-2 to TRBJ2-6; a weak D match, TRBD1 (6 bases). Germline loops: CDR1 SGHAT, CDR2 FQNNGV. This CDR3 has 17 residues. The V end was cut by 5 bases, the J end by 2 bases, with 16 bases between.

V and J are TRBV7-9 and TRBJ1-4; 7 bases are shared with TRBD1. Trimming at V came to 1 base and at J to 7 bases, leaving 9 bases not matched to a gene. Germline values: CDR1 SEHNR, CDR2 FQNEAQ (reference sequence). The CDR3 runs 16 residues. For the CDR3, the DNA is TGTGCCAGCAGCTTAGTGGGCGACAGGGCACCTGAAAAACTGTTTTTT. It translates to CASSLVGDRAPEKLFF. The variable domain in full, completed from reference TRBV7-9 and TRBJ1-4, reads DTGVSQNPRHKITKRGQNVTFRCDPISEHNRLYWYRQTLGQGPEFLTYFQNEAQLEKSRLLSDRFSAERPKGSFSTLEIQRTEQGDSAMYLCASSLVGDRAPEKLFFGSGTQLSVL.